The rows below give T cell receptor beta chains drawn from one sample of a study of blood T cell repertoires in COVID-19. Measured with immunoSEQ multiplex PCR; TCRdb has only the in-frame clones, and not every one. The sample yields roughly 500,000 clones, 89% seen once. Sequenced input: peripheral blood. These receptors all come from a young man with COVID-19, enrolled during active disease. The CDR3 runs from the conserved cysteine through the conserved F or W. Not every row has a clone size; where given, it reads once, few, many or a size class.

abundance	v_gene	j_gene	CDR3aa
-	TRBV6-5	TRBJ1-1	CASSTSSLGEAFF
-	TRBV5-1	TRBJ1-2	CASRDRGRIHYGYTF
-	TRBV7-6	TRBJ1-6	CASSTGYSPLHF
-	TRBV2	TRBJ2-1	CASSEVENEQFF
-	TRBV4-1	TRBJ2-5	CASSRDRGLETQYF
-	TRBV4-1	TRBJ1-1	CASSQYGGTEAFF
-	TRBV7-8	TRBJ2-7	CASSLGGLRGYEQYF
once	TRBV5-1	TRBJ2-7	CASSWGGAGVREQYF
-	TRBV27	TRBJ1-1	CASRLTGGSTEAFF
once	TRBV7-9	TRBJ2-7	CASSLPERAYEQYF
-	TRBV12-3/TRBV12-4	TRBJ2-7	CASTPDRGYEQYF
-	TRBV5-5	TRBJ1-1	CASSLAELNTEAFF
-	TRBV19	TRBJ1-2	CASSIALSGGEGYTF
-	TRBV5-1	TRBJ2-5	CASSFSSGGQETQYF
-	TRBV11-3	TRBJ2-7	CASSLDGTSYEQYF
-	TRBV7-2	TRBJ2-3	CVSSPDRHTTDTQYF
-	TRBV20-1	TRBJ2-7	CSASIGSGASYEQYF
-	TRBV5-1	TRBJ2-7	CASSPQGAKNEQYF
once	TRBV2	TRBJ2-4	CASSEEAAPKNIQYF
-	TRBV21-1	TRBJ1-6	CASQLGERTDNSPLHF
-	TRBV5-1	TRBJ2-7	CASSPGGQGHRSYEQYF
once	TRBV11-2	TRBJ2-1	CASSLEWTGYYNEQFF
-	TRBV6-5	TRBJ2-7	CAVRQGRSYEQYF
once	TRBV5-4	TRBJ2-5	CASSLGAGTSAQETQYF
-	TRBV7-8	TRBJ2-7	CASSSEREGEQYF
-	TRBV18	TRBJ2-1	CASSPGQGRHEQFF
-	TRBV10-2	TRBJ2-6	CASSDPGPGVANVLTF
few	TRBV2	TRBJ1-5	CASSLGQAGANQPQHF
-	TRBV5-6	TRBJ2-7	CASSLQGFHEQYF
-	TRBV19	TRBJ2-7	CASSMSSAYEQYF
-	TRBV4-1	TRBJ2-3	CASKLAETSTDTQYF
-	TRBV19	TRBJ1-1	CASNRGQNTEAFF
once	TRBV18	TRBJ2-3	CASGGQGLTDTQYF
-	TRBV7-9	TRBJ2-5	CASSLAGAGETQYF
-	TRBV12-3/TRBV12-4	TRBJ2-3	CASSLELNTAYF
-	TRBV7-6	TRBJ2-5	CASSGQEIYQETQYF
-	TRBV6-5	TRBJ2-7	CATDYREGYEQYF
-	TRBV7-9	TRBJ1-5	CASSFGGQNQPQHF
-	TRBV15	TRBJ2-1	CATSSQPPDEQFF
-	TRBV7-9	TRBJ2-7	CASSPRTGQGFDEQYF
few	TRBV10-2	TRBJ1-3	CATSSGNTIYF
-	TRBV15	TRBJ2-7	CATSRILAGGLYEQYF
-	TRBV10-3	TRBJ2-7	CAISDGLAGGSYEQYF
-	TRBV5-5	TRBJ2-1	CASSFGGGTYNEQFF
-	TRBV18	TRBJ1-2	CASSLGQGSDYGYTF
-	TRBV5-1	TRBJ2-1	CASSGGVQVNEQFF
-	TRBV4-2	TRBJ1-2	CASSQEQVSAGYTF
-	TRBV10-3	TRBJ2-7	CAIAGASSYEQYF